Sequencing of this T cell receptor (beta chain) was carried out in a study of T cells expressing NK-cell markers. Looked up from germline, CDR1 is LGHNA and CDR2 is YNFKEQ. The CDR3 covers 13 residues. TCRdb reprocessed the 5' RACE reads and keeps a single row for each CDR3 protein, giving no DNA. The specimen's table records 400,000 to 550,000 distinct CDR3 sequences. General study results and limits: In 5 to 7 donors, dominant CD3+CD56+NKG2C+ clones formed roughly 1.0-7.0% of CD8+ cells. A few of the donors also had these clonotypes leading their CD3+CD56-NKG2C+ fraction.

Comments on this clonotype: The antigen is not known.

V gene TRBV4-2 combines with J gene TRBJ2-1. Sequencing used blood T cells: a sorted CD56 or NKG2C T cell subset, CD4+ or CD8+ T cells, or bulk PBMC T cells (not recorded which). This clonotype originated in a woman aged 18 to 69 in good health. CDR3 protein: CASSQDHGHEQFF.